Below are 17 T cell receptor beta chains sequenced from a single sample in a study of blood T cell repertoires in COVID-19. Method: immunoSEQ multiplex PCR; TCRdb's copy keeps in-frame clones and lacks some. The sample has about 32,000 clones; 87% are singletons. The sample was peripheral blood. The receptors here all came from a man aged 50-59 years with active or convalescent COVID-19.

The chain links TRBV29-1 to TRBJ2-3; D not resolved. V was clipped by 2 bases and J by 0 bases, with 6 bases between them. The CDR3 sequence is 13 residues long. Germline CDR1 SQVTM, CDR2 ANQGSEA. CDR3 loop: CSVERRSTDTQYF. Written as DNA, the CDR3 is TGCAGCGTTGAAAGGCGGAGCACAGATACGCAGTATTTT.

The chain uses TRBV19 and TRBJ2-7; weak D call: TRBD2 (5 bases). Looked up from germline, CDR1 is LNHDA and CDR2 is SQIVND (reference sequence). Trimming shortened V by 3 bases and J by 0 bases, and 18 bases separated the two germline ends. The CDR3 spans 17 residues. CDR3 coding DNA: TGTGCCAGTAGTATTACCGGGGTGCGGGCGACCTCCTACGAGCAGTACTTC. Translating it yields CASSITGVRATSYEQYF.

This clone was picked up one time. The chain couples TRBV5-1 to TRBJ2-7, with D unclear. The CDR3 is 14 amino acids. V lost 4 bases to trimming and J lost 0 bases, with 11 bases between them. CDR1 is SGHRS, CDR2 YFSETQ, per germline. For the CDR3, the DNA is TGCGCCAGCAGCACTGACATAAACTCCTACGAGCAGTACTTC. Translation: CASSTDINSYEQYF.

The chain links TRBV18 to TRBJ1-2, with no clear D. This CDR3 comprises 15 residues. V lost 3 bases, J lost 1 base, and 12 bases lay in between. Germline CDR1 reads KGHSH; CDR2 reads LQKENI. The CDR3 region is CASSPPGLYNYGYTF. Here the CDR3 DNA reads TGTGCCAGCTCACCCCCCGGGTTATATAACTATGGCTACACCTTC.

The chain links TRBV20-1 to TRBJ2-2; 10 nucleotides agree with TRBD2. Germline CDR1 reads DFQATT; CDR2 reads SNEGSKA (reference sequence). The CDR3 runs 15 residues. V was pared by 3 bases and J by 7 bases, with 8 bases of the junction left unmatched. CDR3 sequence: CSASGAGGMYGELFF. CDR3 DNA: TGCAGTGCTAGTGGAGCGGGAGGGATGTACGGGGAGCTGTTTTTT.

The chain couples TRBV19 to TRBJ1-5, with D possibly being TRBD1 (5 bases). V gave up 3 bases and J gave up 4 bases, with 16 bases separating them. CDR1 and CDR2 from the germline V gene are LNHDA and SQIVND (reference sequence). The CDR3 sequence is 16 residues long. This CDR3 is CASSIHRTVGNQPQHF. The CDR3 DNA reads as TGTGCCAGTAGTATCCACAGGACCGTGGGGAATCAGCCCCAGCATTTT.

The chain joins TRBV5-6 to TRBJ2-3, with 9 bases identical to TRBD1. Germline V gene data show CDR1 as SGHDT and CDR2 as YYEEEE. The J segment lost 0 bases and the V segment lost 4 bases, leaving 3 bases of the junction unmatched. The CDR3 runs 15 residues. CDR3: CASSRGQGSTDTQYF. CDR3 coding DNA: TGTGCCAGCAGCCGAGGACAGGGGAGCACAGATACGCAGTATTTT.

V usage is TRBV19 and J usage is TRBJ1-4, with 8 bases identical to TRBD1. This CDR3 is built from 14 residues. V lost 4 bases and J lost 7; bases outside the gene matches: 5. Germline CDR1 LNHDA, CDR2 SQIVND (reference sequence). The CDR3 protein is CASSTTGDTEKLFF. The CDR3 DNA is TGTGCCAGTAGTACGACAGGGGATACTGAAAAACTGTTTTTT.

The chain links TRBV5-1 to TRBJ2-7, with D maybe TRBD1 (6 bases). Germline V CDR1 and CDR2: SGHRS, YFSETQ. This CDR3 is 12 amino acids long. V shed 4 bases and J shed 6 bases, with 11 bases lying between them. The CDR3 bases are TGCGCCAGCAGCCACCCACAGGGCGAGCAGTACTTC. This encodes CASSHPQGEQYF.

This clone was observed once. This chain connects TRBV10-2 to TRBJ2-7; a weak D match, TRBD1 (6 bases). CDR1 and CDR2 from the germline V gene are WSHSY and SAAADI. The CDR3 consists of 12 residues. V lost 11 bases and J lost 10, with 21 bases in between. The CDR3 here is CAPQVGAKAQYF. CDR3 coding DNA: TGCGCCCCCCAGGTGGGGGCGAAGGCTCAGTACTTC.

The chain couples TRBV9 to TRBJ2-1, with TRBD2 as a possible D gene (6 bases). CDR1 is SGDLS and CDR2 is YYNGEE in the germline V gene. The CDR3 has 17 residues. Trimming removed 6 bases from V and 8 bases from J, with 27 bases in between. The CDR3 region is CASTSGRPGVRVDEQFF. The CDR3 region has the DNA TGTGCCAGCACCTCCGGGCGGCCGGGAGTTAGGGTCGATGAGCAGTTCTTC.

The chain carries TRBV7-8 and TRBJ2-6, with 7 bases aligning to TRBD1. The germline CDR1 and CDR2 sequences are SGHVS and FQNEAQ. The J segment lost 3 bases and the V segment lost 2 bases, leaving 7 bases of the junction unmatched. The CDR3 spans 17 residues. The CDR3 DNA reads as TGTGCCAGCAGCTTACGACAGGGAAGGGGTGGGGCCAACGTCCTGACTTTC. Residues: CASSLRQGRGGANVLTF.

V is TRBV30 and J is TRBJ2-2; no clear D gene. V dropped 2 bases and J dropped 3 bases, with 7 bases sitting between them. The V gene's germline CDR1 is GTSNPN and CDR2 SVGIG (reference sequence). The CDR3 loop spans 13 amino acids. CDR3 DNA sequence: TGTGCCTGGAGTCTTCCCCACACCGGGGAGCTGTTTTTT. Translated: CAWSLPHTGELFF.

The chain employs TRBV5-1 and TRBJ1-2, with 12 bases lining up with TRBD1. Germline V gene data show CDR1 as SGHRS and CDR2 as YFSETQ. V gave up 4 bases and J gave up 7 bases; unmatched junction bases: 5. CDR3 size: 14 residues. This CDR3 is CASSAGTGGSGYTF. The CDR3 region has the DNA TGCGCCAGCAGCGCCGGGACAGGGGGCAGTGGCTACACCTTC. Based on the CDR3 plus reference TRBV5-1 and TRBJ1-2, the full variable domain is KAGVTQTPRYLIKTRGQQVTLSCSPISGHRSVSWYQQTPGQGLQFLFEYFSETQRNKGNFPGRFSGRQFSNSRSEMNVSTLELGDSALYLCASSAGTGGSGYTFGSGTRLTVV.

The CDR3 DNA follows: TGCGCCAGCAGCTTGGAGAGGGCTTCACCCCTCCACTTT. This codes for CASSLERASPLHF. The chain links TRBV5-1 to TRBJ1-6; no firm D call. This CDR3 comprises 13 residues. Trimming took 0 bases from V and 9 from J, leaving 7 bases between them. Germline CDR1 SGHRS, CDR2 YFSETQ.

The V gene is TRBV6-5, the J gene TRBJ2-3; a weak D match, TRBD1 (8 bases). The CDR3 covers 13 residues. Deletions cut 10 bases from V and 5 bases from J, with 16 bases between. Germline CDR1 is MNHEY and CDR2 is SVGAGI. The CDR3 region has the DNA TGTGCCATCAGGGGGCCGGGGGGAGATACGCAGTATTTT. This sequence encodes CAIRGPGGDTQYF.

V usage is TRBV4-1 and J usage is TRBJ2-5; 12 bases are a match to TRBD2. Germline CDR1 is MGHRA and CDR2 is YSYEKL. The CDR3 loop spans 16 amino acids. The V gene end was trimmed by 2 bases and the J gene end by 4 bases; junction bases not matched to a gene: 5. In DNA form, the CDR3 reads TGCGCCAGCAGCCAAAGACTAGCGGGAGTGCGAGAGACCCAGTACTTC. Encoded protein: CASSQRLAGVRETQYF.